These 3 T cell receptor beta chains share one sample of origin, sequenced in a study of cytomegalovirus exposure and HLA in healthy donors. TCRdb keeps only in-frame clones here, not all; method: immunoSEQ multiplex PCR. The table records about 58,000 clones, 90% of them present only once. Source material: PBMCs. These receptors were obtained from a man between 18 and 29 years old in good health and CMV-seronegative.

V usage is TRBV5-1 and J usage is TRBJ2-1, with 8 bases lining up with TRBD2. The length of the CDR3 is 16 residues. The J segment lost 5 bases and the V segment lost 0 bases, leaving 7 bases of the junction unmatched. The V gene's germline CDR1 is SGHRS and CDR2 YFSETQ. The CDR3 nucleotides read TGCGCCAGCAGCTTGGGGGGCGGGAGGACCGACAATGAGCAGTTCTTC. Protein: CASSLGGGRTDNEQFF.

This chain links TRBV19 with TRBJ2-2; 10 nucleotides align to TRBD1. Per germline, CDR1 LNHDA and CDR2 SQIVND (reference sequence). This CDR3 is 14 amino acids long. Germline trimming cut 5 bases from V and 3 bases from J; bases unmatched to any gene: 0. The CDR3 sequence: CASSGTGDTGELFF. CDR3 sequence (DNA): TGTGCCAGTAGTGGGACAGGGGACACCGGGGAGCTGTTTTTT.

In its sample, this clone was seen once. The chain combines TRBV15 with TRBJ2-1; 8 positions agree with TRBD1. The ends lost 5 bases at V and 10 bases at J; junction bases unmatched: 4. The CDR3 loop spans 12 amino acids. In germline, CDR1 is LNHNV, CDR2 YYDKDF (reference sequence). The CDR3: CATSGQGREQFF. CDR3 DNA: TGTGCCACCAGCGGACAGGGACGAGAGCAGTTCTTC.